These 30 T cell receptor beta chains came from one sample sequenced in a study of shared clonotypes between healthy human individuals. Data came from immunoSEQ multiplex PCR; TCRdb stores just in-frame clones and leaves some out. The table includes roughly 1,500,000 clones, about 98.5% detected once. Specimen: naive CD4+ T cells sorted from blood. Documented subset: CD45RA+ positively selected. These receptors were taken from a man between 25 and 39 years old in good health.

The count of this clone is one. CDR3 bases: TGTGCCAGCAGCTTAGGGCCAGGGGGAAACACCATATATTTT. It yields the protein CASSLGPGGNTIYF. The J gene is TRBJ1-3, the V gene TRBV7-8; D possibly corresponds to TRBD1 (5 bases). CDR1 is SGHVS and CDR2 is FQNEAQ in the germline V gene. V dropped 1 base and J dropped 4 bases, with 8 bases sitting between them. This CDR3 spans 14 amino acids.

Comment on this clone: Other DNA sequences of this sample code for an identical CDR3. V usage is TRBV5-4 and J usage is TRBJ2-3, with 10 bases identical to TRBD2. This CDR3 is 15 amino acids long. Germline trimming cut 4 bases from V and 1 base from J; bases unmatched to any gene: 3. In germline, CDR1 is SGHNT, CDR2 YYREEE (reference sequence). CDR3 sequence (DNA): TGTGCCAGCAGCCCCGGGACTAGCGGCACAGATACGCAGTATTTT. Its protein product is CASSPGTSGTDTQYF.

The chain employs TRBV5-4 and TRBJ2-3; D ambiguous. The CDR3 has 11 residues. Germline CDR1 and CDR2: SGHNT and YYREEE (reference sequence). V lost 0 bases and J lost 6, with 2 bases in between. The CDR3 region is CASSLDDTQYF. As DNA, the CDR3 is TGTGCCAGCAGCTTGGATGATACGCAGTATTTT. Based on the CDR3 plus reference TRBV5-4 and TRBJ2-3, the full variable domain is ETGVTQSPTHLIKTRGQQVTLRCSSQSGHNTVSWYQQALGQGPQFIFQYYREEENGRGNFPPRFSGLQFPNYSSELNVNALELDDSALYLCASSLDDTQYFGPGTRLTVL.

J is TRBJ2-2 and V is TRBV5-1; the match to TRBD2 covers 14 bases. V dropped 3 bases and J dropped 8; count of bases not matched to a gene: 6. The CDR3 is 16 residues long. CDR1 is SGHRS, CDR2 YFSETQ, per germline. This CDR3 reads CASSSGTSGSRGELFF. Written as DNA, the CDR3 is TGCGCCAGCAGCTCCGGGACTAGCGGGAGTCGGGGGGAGCTGTTTTTT.

Comment on this clone: Other DNA sequences in this sample translate to the same CDR3. CDR3 sequence reads: CASSVGGFSYEQYF. The CDR3 nucleotides read TGTGCCAGCAGCGTAGGAGGGTTCTCCTACGAGCAGTACTTC. This chain connects TRBV9 to TRBJ2-7, with D perhaps TRBD2 (5 bases). This CDR3 is built from 14 residues. From germline, CDR1 is SGDLS and CDR2 YYNGEE. The germline V and J ends were trimmed by 0 bases and 0 bases, with 7 bases remaining between them. Filled out from reference TRBV9 and TRBJ2-7, the complete variable domain reads DSGVTQTPKHLITATGQRVTLRCSPRSGDLSVYWYQQSLDQGLQFLIQYYNGEERAKGNILERFSAQQFPDLHSELNLSSLELGDSALYFCASSVGGFSYEQYFGPGTRLTVT.

The rearrangement links TRBV5-1 to TRBJ2-6; 12 nucleotides align to TRBD1. CDR1 is SGHRS and CDR2 is YFSETQ in the germline V gene. V shed 2 bases and J 1 base; nucleotides not matched to a gene: 7. The CDR3 runs 19 residues. CDR3 DNA sequence: TGCGCCAGCAGCTTCCGGGACAGGGGGCTGGGTTCTGGGGCCAACGTCCTGACTTTC. This codes for CASSFRDRGLGSGANVLTF.

The gene calls are TRBV20-1 and TRBJ1-1; unclear D gene. Between the trimmed V and J ends, which lost 0 bases and 10 bases, there was a span of 6 bases. The CDR3 contains 10 residues. Germline V gene sequence: CDR1 DFQATT, CDR2 SNEGSKA (reference sequence). CDR3 sequence (DNA): TGCAGTGCTAGAGAAACGATAGCTTTCTTT. Protein product: CSARETIAFF.

The V call is TRBV9, the J call TRBJ2-7; TRBD1 matches at 7 bases. With V trimmed by 0 bases and J by 0 bases, 3 bases remained unmatched. CDR3 size: 15 residues. CDR1 and CDR2 (germline): SGDLS, YYNGEE. Here the CDR3 reads CASSVGGTVSYEQYF. CDR3 nucleotides: TGTGCCAGCAGCGTAGGGGGGACAGTCTCCTACGAGCAGTACTTC.

This sequence joins TRBV7-8 and TRBJ2-4; perhaps TRBD2 as D (6 bases). Germline CDR1 and CDR2: SGHVS and FQNEAQ. The CDR3 is made up of 16 amino acids. V gave up 5 bases and J gave up 2 bases, with 16 bases separating them. CDR3: CASSPKRVAPKNIQYF. The CDR3 region has the DNA TGTGCCAGCAGCCCTAAGCGGGTAGCTCCCAAAAACATTCAGTACTTC.

The chain links TRBV15 to TRBJ2-5; unclear D gene. The ends were cut back, 1 base at V and 1 base at J, with 10 bases in the middle. Germline V gene lookup returns CDR1 LNHNV and CDR2 YYDKDF (reference sequence). The CDR3 covers 15 residues. CDR3 amino acids: CATSRVRALQETQYF. Here the CDR3 DNA reads TGTGCCACCAGCAGAGTTAGGGCTCTCCAAGAGACCCAGTACTTC.

The chain employs TRBV5-1 and TRBJ1-1; 11 bases agree with TRBD1. The CDR3 has 13 amino acids. Germline assignment: CDR1 SGHRS and CDR2 YFSETQ. With V trimmed by 4 bases and J by 11 bases, 7 bases remained unmatched. The CDR3 nucleotides are TGCGCCAGCAGCCCCGGACAGGGGGCTTTTGCTTTCTTT. Amino acid sequence: CASSPGQGAFAFF.

This chain joins TRBV11-2 and TRBJ1-1; D gene ambiguous. The germline CDR1 and CDR2 sequences are SGHAT and FQNNGV. Trimming cost V 2 bases and J 3 bases, with 7 bases left between them. The CDR3 length is 13 residues. The CDR3 region is CASSLNPYTEAFF. CDR3 DNA: TGTGCCAGCAGCTTAAATCCCTACACTGAAGCTTTCTTT.

CDR3 DNA: TGTGCCAGCAGCTTGGAGGAAAGCTCCTACGAGCAGTACTTC. This translates into CASSLEESSYEQYF. V usage is TRBV7-8 and J usage is TRBJ2-7; tentatively, D is TRBD2 (5 bases). The CDR3 sequence is 14 residues long. V lost 3 bases to trimming and J lost 0 bases, with 9 bases between them. CDR1 is SGHVS and CDR2 is FQNEAQ in the germline V gene.

This clone was recorded only once. V gene TRBV7-8 combines with J gene TRBJ2-3, with TRBD1 as a possible D gene (6 bases). The ends were cut back, 7 bases at V and 4 bases at J, with 12 bases in the middle. In germline, CDR1 is SGHVS, CDR2 FQNEAQ. The CDR3 sequence is 13 residues long. The CDR3 loop is CASIGRQADTQYF. In nucleotides, the CDR3 is TGTGCCAGCATCGGAAGACAGGCAGATACGCAGTATTTT.

The rearrangement uses TRBV19 and TRBJ1-5; D is unclear. Per the germline V gene, CDR1 is LNHDA and CDR2 is SQIVND (reference sequence). V lost 3 bases and J 0 bases, leaving 6 bases between the germline ends. This CDR3 has 14 amino acids. The CDR3, as DNA: TGTGCCAGTAGTATCATCGATAGCAATCAGCCCCAGCATTTT. This gives the protein CASSIIDSNQPQHF.

The rearrangement links TRBV28 to TRBJ1-5; TRBD1 aligns across 10 bases. Trimming cost V 6 bases and J 4 bases; bases outside gene matches: 12. The CDR3 is 17 residues long. Looked up from germline, CDR1 is MDHEN and CDR2 is SYDVKM. The CDR3 loop is CASSSRRGTGVNQPQHF. The CDR3 region has the DNA TGTGCCAGCAGCTCCCGGCGTGGGACAGGGGTTAATCAGCCCCAGCATTTT.

This clone is a singleton in its sample. J is TRBJ2-7 and V is TRBV23-1; D gene unclear. Being an ORF, TRBV23-1 has a function that is uncertain. The CDR3 has 15 residues. Between the trimmed V and J ends, which lost 6 bases and 2 bases, there was a span of 17 bases. CDR3: CASSPRVITPYEQYF. The CDR3 nucleotides read TGCGCCAGCAGCCCCAGAGTAATTACTCCCTACGAGCAGTACTTC.

The genes are TRBV9 and TRBJ1-1, with D possibly being TRBD1 (5 bases). Trimming took off 4 bases at V and 8 bases at J, with 15 bases between the two ends. The CDR3 contains 13 residues. In germline, CDR1 is SGDLS, CDR2 YYNGEE. The CDR3 nucleotides read TGTGCCAGCAGCACCATGGGGACGGGAGAAGCTTTCTTT. Encoded protein: CASSTMGTGEAFF.

The rearrangement joins TRBV6-4 to TRBJ1-2; TRBD1 matches at 9 bases. With 6 bases clipped from V and 4 bases from J, the junction kept 6 bases outside the gene matches. This CDR3 spans 14 amino acids. The germline V gene has CDR1 MRHNA and CDR2 SNTAGT. The CDR3 reads CASRIQGAGYGYTF. The CDR3 bases are TGTGCCAGCAGGATACAGGGGGCCGGCTATGGCTACACCTTC.

This chain's CDR3 is CASRPGDTEAFF. CDR3 sequence (DNA): TGTGCCAGCAGGCCGGGGGACACTGAAGCTTTCTTT. The chain uses TRBV2 and TRBJ1-1; a weak D match, TRBD1 (5 bases). V was cut by 6 bases and J by 3 bases, with 8 bases left in between. The CDR3 consists of 12 residues. Germline CDR1 and CDR2: SNHLY and FYNNEI.

The CDR3 bases are TGTGCCAGCAGCGGGACAGGGACTAATCAGCCCCAGCATTTT. It encodes CASSGTGTNQPQHF. The V and J genes are TRBV2 and TRBJ1-5; 9 bases map to TRBD1. Trimming removed 6 bases from V and 4 bases from J; junction bases left unmatched: 4. CDR1 and CDR2 from the germline V gene are SNHLY and FYNNEI. CDR3 size: 14 residues.

The rearrangement links TRBV28 to TRBJ2-2; TRBD2 might be the D (6 bases). From germline, CDR1 is MDHEN and CDR2 SYDVKM. Trimming pared 8 bases from V and 1 base from J, leaving 8 bases between. This CDR3 contains 13 residues. CDR3 protein: CASLEGNTGELFF. In DNA form, the CDR3 reads TGTGCCAGCCTGGAGGGGAACACCGGGGAGCTGTTTTTT.

The chain joins TRBV29-1 to TRBJ2-6; D is undetermined. This CDR3 is built from 16 residues. V lost 3 bases, J lost 0 bases, and 12 bases lay in between. Germline CDR1 reads SQVTM; CDR2 reads ANQGSEA. The CDR3 sequence: CSVDGPNYSGANVLTF. Written as DNA, the CDR3 is TGCAGCGTTGATGGACCTAACTACTCTGGGGCCAACGTCCTGACTTTC.

The chain couples TRBV7-9 to TRBJ2-7, with a tentative D call TRBD2 (6 bases). V dropped 6 bases and J dropped 3 bases, with 24 bases sitting between them. The CDR3 is 17 amino acids. In germline, CDR1 is SEHNR, CDR2 FQNEAQ (reference sequence). CDR3 sequence (DNA): TGTGCCAGCAGTCCTGGACGGGATAGCGGTAGCTACTACGAGCAGTACTTC. Translated, it gives CASSPGRDSGSYYEQYF.

The genes are TRBV5-1 and TRBJ2-1, with 7 bases lining up with TRBD2. V trimming: 4 bases; J trimming: 10 bases; junction bases outside the gene matches: 17. Germline assignment: CDR1 SGHRS and CDR2 YFSETQ. CDR3 size: 16 residues. DNA of the CDR3: TGCGCCAGCAGCCAAGGCGGATCGGGACTAAGGAACGAGCAGTTCTTC. Amino acids: CASSQGGSGLRNEQFF.

Concerning this clone: Other DNA sequences in the same sample also yield this CDR3. This chain joins TRBV5-1 and TRBJ2-7; 10 nucleotides line up with TRBD1. V dropped 2 bases and J dropped 2; count of bases not matched to a gene: 4. The length of the CDR3 is 15 residues. The germline CDR1 and CDR2 sequences are SGHRS and YFSETQ. The CDR3 loop is CASSLGTGVTYEQYF. Here the CDR3 DNA reads TGCGCCAGCAGCTTAGGGACAGGGGTGACCTACGAGCAGTACTTC.

The chain uses TRBV19 and TRBJ1-1; no definite D call. The germline V and J ends were trimmed by 6 bases and 2 bases, with 13 bases remaining between them. There are 14 residues in the CDR3. The germline V gene has CDR1 LNHDA and CDR2 SQIVND (reference sequence). The CDR3 DNA sequence: TGTGCCAGTAGAGAGGGAATGCTAAACACTGAAGCTTTCTTT. Translation: CASREGMLNTEAFF.

V and J are TRBV14 and TRBJ2-7; 7 bases agree with TRBD2. This CDR3 comprises 13 residues. V shed 6 bases, J shed 6 bases, and the junction held 8 bases outside the gene matches. Germline CDR1 is SGHDN and CDR2 is FVKESK. CDR3 loop: CASSRTSLGEQYF. The CDR3 nucleotides read TGTGCCAGCAGTCGGACTAGTTTAGGCGAGCAGTACTTC.

The chain combines TRBV30 with TRBJ2-3, with D hard to call. V was trimmed by 3 bases and J by 4 bases, leaving 20 bases between them. The germline V gene has CDR1 GTSNPN and CDR2 SVGIG (reference sequence). This CDR3 comprises 16 residues. The CDR3 loop is CAWRATIFHTADTQYF. CDR3 coding DNA: TGTGCCTGGAGGGCCACAATCTTCCACACAGCAGATACGCAGTATTTT.

The chain employs TRBV5-1 and TRBJ1-2; D not resolved. The CDR3 loop spans 15 amino acids. CDR1 is SGHRS, CDR2 YFSETQ, per germline. V was trimmed by 0 bases and J by 1 base, leaving 10 bases between them. The CDR3 sequence is CASSLAEEINYGYTF. The CDR3 DNA sequence: TGCGCCAGCAGCTTGGCCGAGGAGATTAACTATGGCTACACCTTC.